Listed below are T cell receptor beta chains from one sample, sequenced in a study of patients and donors after allogeneic stem cell transplantation. Via MiXCR, TCRdb re-called the RT-PCR reads, giving one row per CDR3 protein. The sample records about 410,000 distinct CDR3 sequences, around 16% being singletons. The source material was blood, either unsorted or a sorted T cell fraction (not recorded which). Every receptor here comes from a human donor who was either an allogeneic HSCT recipient or a stem cell or donor lymphocyte infusion donor (not recorded which). It is not recorded whose cells these are; they may come from a transplant donor. Each CDR3 is given with its conserved first and last residue. The D gene is left open where the match is weak. Size is stated for part of the rows, as once, few or many counts, or as a class when the clone is expanded.

j_gene	abundance	d_gene	v_gene	CDR3aa	CDR3nt
TRBJ2-2	few	TRBD1	TRBV6-1	CASSTGANTGELFF	TGTGCCAGCAGCACAGGGGCGAACACCGGGGAGCTGTTTTTT
TRBJ1-4	.	.	TRBV3-1	CASSQDWDEKLFF	TGTGCCAGCAGCCAAGATTGGGATGAAAAACTGTTTTTT
TRBJ1-5	.	.	TRBV7-2	CASSSAPSFGRNQPQHF	TGTGCCAGCAGCTCAGCCCCCAGTTTTGGTCGCAATCAGCCCCAGCATTTT
TRBJ1-1	few	.	TRBV5-1	CASSLTDMNTEAFF	TGCGCCAGCAGCCTGACAGACATGAACACTGAAGCTTTCTTT
TRBJ1-1	few	TRBD1	TRBV7-2	CASSSAGTVNTEAFF	TGTGCCAGCAGCTCGGCCGGGACAGTTAACACTGAAGCTTTCTTT
TRBJ1-6	.	.	TRBV11-3	CASSLTLGVSYNSPLHF	TGTGCCAGCAGCTTAACCCTCGGGGTCTCCTATAATTCACCCCTCCACTTT
TRBJ1-3	.	TRBD1	TRBV5-1	CASSLTGGGGNTIYF	TGCGCCAGCAGCTTGACAGGGGGAGGTGGAAACACCATATATTTT
TRBJ2-7	few	.	TRBV6-5	CASSYREGYEQYF	TGTGCCAGCAGTTACAGAGAGGGGTACGAGCAGTACTTC
TRBJ1-1	many	.	TRBV25-1	CASIQPGPRPEAFF	TGTGCCAGCATACAACCGGGACCCAGGCCTGAAGCTTTCTTT
TRBJ1-5	few	TRBD1	TRBV24-1	CATSDPYRGWSNQPQHF	TGTGCCACCAGTGATCCATACAGGGGATGGAGCAATCAGCCCCAGCATTTT
TRBJ2-2	.	.	TRBV25-1	CASTSDRNTGELFF	TGTGCCAGTACTTCCGACAGGAACACCGGGGAGCTGTTTTTT
TRBJ2-7	few	.	TRBV2	CASSELNINDIDYEQYF	TGTGCCAGCAGCGAACTTAATATAAACGACATAGACTACGAGCAGTACTTC
TRBJ1-1	many	.	TRBV29-1	CGARGRLNTEAFF	TGCGGAGCCCGGGGCAGACTAAACACTGAAGCTTTCTTT
TRBJ1-2	.	TRBD1	TRBV20-1	CSARDLLDRESGGYTF	TGCAGTGCTAGAGATCTCCTGGACAGGGAGTCGGGTGGCTACACCTTC
TRBJ2-1	few	TRBD2	TRBV20-1	CSASLGLAGMYNEQFF	TGCAGTGCTTCCCTGGGACTAGCGGGAATGTACAATGAGCAGTTCTTC
TRBJ2-1	.	TRBD2	TRBV5-5	CASSSPGLAGGLYNEQFF	TGTGCCAGCAGCTCCCCGGGACTAGCGGGAGGACTCTACAATGAGCAGTTCTTC
TRBJ2-2	many	.	TRBV2	CASSEPPGELFF	TGTGCCAGCAGTGAACCGCCCGGGGAGCTGTTTTTT
TRBJ2-3	few	.	TRBV6-1	CASRRSGDRPQYF	TGTGCCAGCAGGCGCTCAGGGGATCGTCCGCAGTATTTT
TRBJ2-1	.	.	TRBV20-1	CSASPQGTVDEQFF	TGCAGTGCTAGCCCCCAGGGGACGGTCGATGAGCAGTTCTTC
TRBJ2-1	few	TRBD2	TRBV5-4	CASSFSGTSPTYF	TGTGCCAGCAGCTTCTCCGGGACTAGCCCTACTTACTTC
TRBJ2-1	few	.	TRBV27	CASSWTVTGEQFF	TGTGCCAGCAGCTGGACAGTTACTGGTGAGCAGTTCTTC
TRBJ2-2	.	.	TRBV7-9	CASSLELAAGELFF	TGTGCCAGCAGCTTAGAACTAGCCGCCGGGGAGCTGTTTTTT
TRBJ1-5	many	.	TRBV7-9	CASSPTPSNQPQHF	TGTGCCAGCAGCCCAACCCCTAGCAATCAGCCCCAGCATTTT
TRBJ2-7	few	.	TRBV27	CASSSGTAIEQYF	TGTGCCAGCAGTTCCGGGACCGCTATAGAGCAGTACTTC
TRBJ2-1	few	TRBD2	TRBV6-5	CASSYFTSGGNYNEQFF	TGTGCCAGCAGTTACTTCACTAGCGGGGGGAACTACAATGAGCAGTTCTTC
TRBJ2-7	once	.	TRBV7-3	CASSTDSHAYEQYF	TGTGCCAGCAGCACGGACAGCCATGCCTACGAGCAGTACTTC
TRBJ2-2	few	.	TRBV5-1	CASSMTGTRTGELFF	TGCGCCAGCAGCATGACCGGGACACGTACCGGGGAGCTGTTTTTT
TRBJ1-5	many	TRBD1	TRBV24-1	CATPTGYSNQPQHF	TGTGCCACCCCGACAGGGTATAGCAATCAGCCCCAGCATTTT
TRBJ2-3	.	TRBD2	TRBV11-3	CASSWTSGRRSDTQYF	TGTGCCAGCAGTTGGACTAGCGGGAGAAGGTCAGATACGCAGTATTTT
TRBJ2-1	few	TRBD1	TRBV7-9	CASSLRQGYNEQFF	TGTGCCAGCAGCTTAAGACAGGGCTACAATGAGCAGTTCTTC
TRBJ1-2	.	.	TRBV19	CASSIGRTNYGYTF	TGTGCCAGTAGTATAGGCAGGACCAACTATGGCTACACCTTC
TRBJ1-1	once	.	TRBV6-5	CASSYRPGAEAFF	TGTGCCAGCAGTTACCGCCCGGGTGCTGAAGCTTTCTTT
TRBJ2-1	.	TRBD2	TRBV5-1	CASSSGLAGSGEQFF	TGCGCCAGCAGTTCTGGACTAGCTGGGTCAGGTGAGCAGTTCTTC
TRBJ2-4	few	.	TRBV18	CASSARGPGQNIQYF	TGTGCCAGCTCCGCCAGGGGCCCAGGCCAAAACATTCAGTACTTC
TRBJ1-5	few	.	TRBV18	CASSPLEAQPQHF	TGTGCCAGCTCACCACTAGAGGCTCAGCCCCAGCATTTT
TRBJ2-3	many	.	TRBV9	CASSTGTDTQYF	TGTGCCAGCAGTACAGGTACAGATACGCAGTATTTT
TRBJ2-7	.	.	TRBV7-9	CASSLAGLDYEQYF	TGTGCCAGCAGCTTAGCCGGCCTAGACTACGAGCAGTACTTC
TRBJ2-3	.	.	TRBV21-1	CASTESWAGTDTQYF	TGTGCCAGCACTGAAAGTTGGGCAGGCACAGATACGCAGTATTTT
TRBJ1-1	.	TRBD1	TRBV12-3/TRBV12-4	CASNSGGNEAFF	TGTGCCAGCAACTCAGGGGGCAATGAAGCTTTCTTT
TRBJ2-7	.	.	TRBV6-5	CASSRERYEQYF	TGTGCCAGCAGCCGCGAAAGATACGAGCAGTACTTC
TRBJ2-7	many	.	TRBV7-9	CASSITYEQYF	TGTGCCAGCAGCATAACCTACGAGCAGTACTTC
TRBJ1-1	.	TRBD1	TRBV4-3	CASSQDSGTGNTEAFF	TGCGCCAGCAGCCAAGATTCAGGGACAGGGAACACTGAAGCTTTCTTT
TRBJ2-7	.	TRBD2	TRBV20-1	CSARDWRGSSYEQYF	TGCAGTGCTAGAGATTGGCGGGGGAGCTCCTACGAGCAGTACTTC
TRBJ2-3	few	TRBD2	TRBV20-1	CSASRLAGGPVF	TGCAGTGCTAGTCGTTTAGCGGGAGGGCCGGTATTT
TRBJ2-1	.	.	TRBV10-3	CAISESSDEQFF	TGTGCCATCAGTGAGAGTAGCGATGAGCAGTTCTTC
TRBJ2-3	.	.	TRBV2	CASSDRGHTQYF	TGTGCCAGCAGTGACAGGGGTCATACGCAGTATTTT
TRBJ2-2	once	.	TRBV6-2/TRBV6-3	CASSQLRVTIKGTGELFF	TGTGCCAGCAGCCAGCTCCGGGTTACAATCAAGGGGACCGGGGAGCTGTTTTTT
TRBJ2-2	.	.	TRBV5-1	CASSSGGGIGELFF	TGCGCCAGCAGCTCCGGCGGAGGGATCGGGGAGCTGTTTTTT
TRBJ2-7	.	TRBD1	TRBV6-2/TRBV6-3	CASSTPGQGSYEQYF	TGTGCCAGCAGTACCCCGGGACAGGGTTCGTACGAGCAGTACTTC
TRBJ1-1	.	TRBD1	TRBV5-1	CASSTDRAGGTEAFF	TGCGCCAGCAGCACCGACAGGGCGGGAGGCACTGAAGCTTTCTTT